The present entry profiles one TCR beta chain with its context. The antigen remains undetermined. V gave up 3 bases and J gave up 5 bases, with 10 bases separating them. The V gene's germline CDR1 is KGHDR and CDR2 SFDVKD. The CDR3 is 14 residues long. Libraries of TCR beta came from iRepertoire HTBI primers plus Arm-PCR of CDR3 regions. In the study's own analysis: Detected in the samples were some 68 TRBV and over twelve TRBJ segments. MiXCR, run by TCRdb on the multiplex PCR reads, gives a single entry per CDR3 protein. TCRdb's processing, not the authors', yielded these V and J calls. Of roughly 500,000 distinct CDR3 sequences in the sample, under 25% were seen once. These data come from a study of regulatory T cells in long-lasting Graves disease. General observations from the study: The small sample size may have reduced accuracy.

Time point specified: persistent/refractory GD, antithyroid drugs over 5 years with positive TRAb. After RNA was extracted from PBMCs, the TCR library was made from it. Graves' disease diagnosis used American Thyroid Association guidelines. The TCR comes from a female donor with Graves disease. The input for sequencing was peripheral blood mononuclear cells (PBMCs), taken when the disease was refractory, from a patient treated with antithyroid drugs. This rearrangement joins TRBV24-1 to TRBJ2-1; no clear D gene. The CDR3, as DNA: TGTGCCACCAGTGATGACGGGCGGAACAATGAGCAGTTCTTC. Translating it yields CATSDDGRNNEQFF.